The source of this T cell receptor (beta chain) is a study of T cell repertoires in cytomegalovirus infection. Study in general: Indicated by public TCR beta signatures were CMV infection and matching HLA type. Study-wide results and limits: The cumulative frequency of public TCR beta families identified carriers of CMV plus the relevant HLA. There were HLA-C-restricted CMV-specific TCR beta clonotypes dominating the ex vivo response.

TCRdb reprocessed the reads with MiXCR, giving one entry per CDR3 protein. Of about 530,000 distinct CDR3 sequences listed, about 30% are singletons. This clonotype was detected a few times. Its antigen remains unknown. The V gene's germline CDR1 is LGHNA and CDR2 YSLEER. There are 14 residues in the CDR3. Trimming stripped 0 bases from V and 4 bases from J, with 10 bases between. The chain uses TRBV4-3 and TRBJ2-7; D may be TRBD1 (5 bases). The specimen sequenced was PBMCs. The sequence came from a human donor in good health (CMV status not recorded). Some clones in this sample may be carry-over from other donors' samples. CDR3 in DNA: TGCGCCAGCAGCCAAGATAAAGGGGCGTACGAGCAGTACTTC. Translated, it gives CASSQDKGAYEQYF.